Sequencing of this TCR beta chain was carried out in a study of low-dose radiotherapy and immunotherapy resistance in tumors. For the study at large: Participants in Cohort 1 were administered 0.5 Gy per fraction at 2-week intervals, to a cumulative dose of 6.5 Gy.

TRAV- and TRBV-specific primers were used for first-strand cDNA, which covered alpha and beta chains. TCR amplification used roughly 20 PCR cycles, a constant-region primer and a V-primer adapter. Each CDR3 protein is one row after TCRdb ran MiXCR on the reads. The sample shows about 39,000 distinct CDR3 sequences, less than 25% of them seen only once. This clonotype was detected many times. The CDR3 spans 15 residues. The V gene's germline CDR1 is SGHAT and CDR2 FQNNGV. V shed 3 bases, J shed 4 bases, and the junction held 8 bases outside the gene matches. Described time point: after trial treatment. Treatment defined: LDRT plus nivolumab, ipilimumab, low-dose cyclophosphamide and aspirin (RACIN trial). The treatment that donors received included nivolumab, ipilimumab, aspirin, low-dose cyclophosphamide and low-dose radiotherapy.

The rearrangement links TRBV11-2 to TRBJ2-7; TRBD2 matches 8 bases. The sequencing here drew on PBMCs, taken after low-dose radiotherapy plus immunotherapy. This TCR derives from a female donor with ovarian cancer. Here the CDR3 DNA reads TGTGCCAGCAGCTTCGGGACTAGTCGGGGATACGAGCAGTACTTC. This codes for CASSFGTSRGYEQYF.